The present T cell receptor beta chain was sequenced within a study of T cells in Graves' hyperthyroidism and ophthalmopathy (dated by TCRdb to between 2018 and 2020). Notes on the research overall: Peripheral blood was collected at initial diagnosis, before any treatment. In about 6 Graves' hyperthyroidism patients, the study also compared T-cell repertoires from thyroid tissue with T-cell repertoires from blood. After blood sampling, hyperthyroidism patients were treated with methimazole at a starting dose of 30 mg daily, and ophthalmopathy patients were treated with high-dose intravenous methylprednisolone. The approximately 90 discovery patients were randomly split 7:3 into training and test sets. Prospective prediction of ophthalmopathy was tested in an independent validation cohort of some 19 hyperthyroidism patients and some 17 patients who later progressed to ophthalmopathy. The paper reports TCR Vbeta CDR3 sequencing of 130 to 150 peripheral blood samples: around 45 ophthalmopathy, fewer than 80 hyperthyroidism and around 17 progressor patients. To identify distinguishing TCR V-J signatures, a discovery cohort of about a hundred patients was used, comprising 40 to 45 with Graves' ophthalmopathy and approximately 58 with stable Graves' hyperthyroidism. Overall study outcomes, separate from this receptor: Ophthalmopathy was separated from stable hyperthyroidism by a 13 V-J signature model, with approximately 85% sensitivity and 81% to 83% specificity obtained in cross-validation and 80%/75% obtained in testing. Most expanded thyroid clonotypes (frequency above 0.001) were also found in blood, which suggests that blood repertoires may mirror thyroid immune responses. No statistical method was used to fix the sample size in advance, and group allocation was not hidden from the investigators. In validation, progression to ophthalmopathy was predicted by the model with 65% to 71% sensitivity and roughly 76% specificity, a median of approximately 6.5 months before onset.

The TCR beta CDR3 regions were amplified from the RNA transcripts. For the first round of RT-PCR on the TCR CDR3, the HTBI primer set was used together with the Qiagen OneStep RT-PCR kit. The libraries were constructed in a second round of multiplex PCR and then size-selected and purified. Libraries were sequenced paired-end with 100 bp reads on an Illumina HiSeq2000. The study's processing was this. SOAPnuke was used to process the raw data, with reads discarded if the reads contained adapters or uncalled bases, had a mean Phred below 15, or lacked an exact constant-primer or identifier match. COPE v1.2.5 was used to merge high-quality paired reads, and clonotypes were defined as unique nucleotide sequences. MiTCR v1.1 was used to align clonotypes to the IMGT TRBV, TRBD and TRBJ reference segments. The analysis was restricted to V-J combinations with a frequency above 0.0001, which together covered 99.2% of the repertoires. A TCS score was defined as the ratio between F50 (clonal expansion) and ExV (chaos), using BLOSUM62-based TCRdist between CDR3 peptides within each V-J. Welch's t-statistics and random forest reduced 514 V-J features to under 15, which were used in a naive Bayes classifier (R e1071). TCRdb reran the public reads through fastp at Q25 and MiXCR, keeping productive beta chains. Identical CDR3 protein sequences are pooled into one entry, listed with their most common genes and DNA. TCRdb, rather than the study authors, made the V and J calls. In all, the sample holds roughly 510,000 distinct CDR3 sequences, and more than 20% of those were seen once. Together, the top ten hold 26% of the sample.

There are a few counts of this clonotype. Its antigen is still unknown. Per-nucleotide qualities are absent, and no much larger clonotype sits a single base away. Stable Graves' hyperthyroidism was defined as the absence of progression to ophthalmopathy over 18 months of follow-up. Hyperthyroidism patients were newly diagnosed, had a disease duration of under 2 months, and were aged 18 to 65 years. Exclusion was applied to patients with uncontrolled infections, other autoimmune diseases, pregnancy or lactation. Clinical symptoms, serum thyroxine and TRAb, thyroid ultrasound, and orbital computed tomography formed the basis for the diagnoses. PBMCs were separated from around 9.1 ml of fresh peripheral blood using Ficoll-Paque density gradient centrifugation. Total RNA was extracted with Trizol reagent, and quality was checked on an Agilent 2100 Bioanalyzer. The CDR3, cysteine through phenylalanine, is 13 amino acids long. Solely the CDR3 DNA is kept, with 39 bases framed from the first base. CDR1 and CDR2, looked up from the germline V gene (reference sequence), are DFQATT and SNEGSKA. V loses 2 bases, J loses 7 bases, and the germline ends lie 15 bases apart.

This chain is built from TRBV20-1 and TRBJ2-7, with the D gene not clear enough to name. Sequenced input: blood. The sequence was obtained from a man younger than 30 with Graves' hyperthyroidism. The nucleotide sequence is given as TGCAGTGCTAGAACGGCAGGTTCGTGGGAGCAGTACTTC. This sequence encodes CSARTAGSWEQYF.